This entry lists 24 T cell receptor beta chains sequenced from one sample in a study of cytomegalovirus exposure and HLA in healthy donors (TCRdb year 2017). The library was produced with the immunoSEQ multiplex PCR assay. A mixture of 60 forward primers for TCR Vbeta segments and 13 reverse primers for TCR Jbeta segments was used in the multiplex PCR. In its TCRdb copy, this immuneACCESS table keeps in-frame sequences only and misses some clones. Where compared with another copy, unresolved V genes explain less than half of these, and the others have no known cause. In all, the sample holds about 160,000 clones, and 82% of those were seen once. Clones ranked in the top ten supply roughly 10% of the sample. The specimen sequenced was PBMCs. All receptors come from a man aged 45-60 years in good health and CMV-seropositive.

Note on this clone: The junction differs from germline at one of its ends, possibly a read error. J is TRBJ1-1 and V is TRBV7-9; no firm D call. This CDR3 is built from 15 residues. In germline, CDR1 is SEHNR, CDR2 FQNEAQ (reference sequence). This chain's CDR3 is CSSSRPDRGNTEAFF. In nucleotides, the CDR3 is TGTTCCAGCAGCCGTCCCGATCGAGGGAACACTGAAGCTTTCTTT.

The rearrangement links TRBV7-3 to TRBJ2-6, with 9 bases identical to TRBD1. In germline, CDR1 is SGHTA, CDR2 FQGTGA. The CDR3 is made up of 16 amino acids. The J segment lost 0 bases and the V segment lost 5 bases, leaving 2 bases of the junction unmatched. CDR3 sequence (DNA): TGTGCCAGCAGCGCGACAGGGGGCTCTGGGGCCAACGTCCTGACTTTC. Its protein product is CASSATGGSGANVLTF.

The chain carries TRBV30 and TRBJ2-7, with D unclear. Germline CDR1 reads GTSNPN; CDR2 reads SVGIG (reference sequence). Trimming took off 1 base at V and 3 bases at J, with 4 bases between the two ends. This CDR3 has 11 residues. The DNA for the CDR3 is TGTGCCTGGAGTGCTTACTACGAGCAGTACTTC. This translates into CAWSAYYEQYF.

This chain links TRBV6-6 with TRBJ2-5; 9 bases fit TRBD2. The CDR3 runs to 13 residues. The junction had 5 bases not matched to a gene; V was cut back by 8 bases and J by 4 bases. Germline V gives CDR1 MNHNY, CDR2 SVGAGI (reference sequence). The CDR3 is CASRIAGAETQYF. In DNA, the CDR3 is TGTGCCAGCCGTATAGCGGGGGCAGAGACCCAGTACTTC.

The chain recombines TRBV7-9 with TRBJ2-1, with 7 bases identical to TRBD2. This CDR3 has 15 amino acids. The V gene's germline CDR1 is SEHNR and CDR2 FQNEAQ (reference sequence). V was pared by 7 bases and J by 6 bases, with 12 bases of the junction left unmatched. The CDR3 DNA reads TGTGCCAGCATCCTCGCCGGGGGGTTTCGCAATGAGCAGTTCTTC. This translates into CASILAGGFRNEQFF.

The chain recombines TRBV6-6 with TRBJ2-3; perhaps TRBD1 as D (6 bases). Trimming stripped 6 bases from V and 0 bases from J, with 10 bases between. Germline lookup yields CDR1 MNHNY and CDR2 SVGAGI (reference sequence). The CDR3 sequence is 14 residues long. This CDR3 is CASSWTVSTDTQYF. In nucleotides, the CDR3 is TGTGCCAGCAGCTGGACAGTTAGCACAGATACGCAGTATTTT.

The genes are TRBV29-1 and TRBJ1-2; the D is unclear. There are 14 residues in the CDR3. In germline, CDR1 is SQVTM, CDR2 ANQGSEA. V lost 4 bases and J 1 base, leaving 13 bases between the germline ends. For the CDR3, the DNA is TGCAGCGTTGTCCCTCCGGGTTATAACTATGGCTACACCTTC. It is translated as CSVVPPGYNYGYTF. The entire variable domain, with the rest obtained from reference TRBV29-1 and TRBJ1-2, is as follows: SAVISQKPSRDICQRGTSLTIQCQVDSQVTMMFWYRQQPGQSLTLIATANQGSEATYESGFVIDKFPISRPNLTFSTLTVSNMSPEDSSIYLCSVVPPGYNYGYTFGSGTRLTVV.

The V gene is TRBV28, the J gene TRBJ2-1; no clear D. Per germline, CDR1 MDHEN and CDR2 SYDVKM. CDR3 length: 15 residues. V gave up 1 base and J gave up 0 bases, with 7 bases separating them. CDR3 sequence: CASSLSEASYNEQFF. As DNA, the CDR3 is TGTGCCAGCAGTTTATCTGAGGCCTCCTACAATGAGCAGTTCTTC.

The V gene is TRBV10-3, the J gene TRBJ2-3; 11 bases fit TRBD2. The germline V gene has CDR1 ENHRY and CDR2 SYGVKD. This CDR3 has 15 amino acids. After removal of 10 bases from V and 2 bases from J, the junction contained 8 bases not matched to a gene. CDR3 nucleotides: TGTGCCACCGCTATACTAGCGGGGGACACAGATACGCAGTATTTT. Amino acids: CATAILAGDTDTQYF.

The chain combines TRBV9 with TRBJ2-3; TRBD2 matches at 10 bases. CDR1 and CDR2 from the germline V gene are SGDLS and YYNGEE. V dropped 0 bases and J dropped 8; count of bases not matched to a gene: 6. CDR3 length: 15 amino acids. The CDR3 is CASSVEAGGPGTQYF. For the CDR3, the DNA is TGTGCCAGCAGCGTAGAAGCGGGGGGGCCGGGTACGCAGTATTTT.

This chain joins TRBV19 and TRBJ2-1; 12 bases line up with TRBD2. Germline trimming cut 5 bases from V and 8 bases from J; bases unmatched to any gene: 16. This CDR3 is built from 18 residues. The V gene's germline CDR1 is LNHDA and CDR2 SQIVND (reference sequence). CDR3 in amino acids: CASSVLLGLAGPGDEQFF. The CDR3 DNA sequence: TGTGCCAGTAGTGTCCTTCTCGGACTAGCGGGGCCCGGGGATGAGCAGTTCTTC.

V is TRBV7-9 and J is TRBJ1-4; D might be TRBD1 (6 bases). Germline V CDR1 and CDR2: SEHNR, FQNEAQ (reference sequence). V gave up 5 bases and J gave up 7 bases, with 14 bases separating them. The CDR3 is 14 residues long. The chain's CDR3 is CASSIPGAGEKLFF. The CDR3 DNA follows: TGTGCCAGCAGCATACCAGGGGCGGGTGAAAAACTGTTTTTT.

V is TRBV7-2 and J is TRBJ2-7, with a possible D match to TRBD1 (6 bases). The CDR3 runs 15 residues. The germline V gene has CDR1 SGHTA and CDR2 FQGNSA. V was pared by 5 bases and J by 3 bases, with 17 bases between. This CDR3 reads CASSHQGTRIYEQYF. DNA of the CDR3: TGTGCCAGCAGCCACCAGGGGACCCGCATCTACGAGCAGTACTTC.

CDR3 bases: TGTGCCAGCAGCCCACGGACTAGCGGGGGGATAGTACAATTAGAGCAGTTCTTC. It codes for CASSPRTSGGIVQLEQFF. This chain joins TRBV7-9 and TRBJ2-1; 14 bases are a match to TRBD2. The CDR3 runs 18 residues. J was trimmed by 10 bases and V by 5 bases; bases with no gene match: 16. Per the germline V gene, CDR1 is SEHNR and CDR2 is FQNEAQ (reference sequence).

This clone was recorded only once. For the CDR3, the DNA is TGTGCCAGCAGCTTAAATCAGGACACTGAAGCTTTCTTT. It specifies CASSLNQDTEAFF. V usage is TRBV7-2 and J usage is TRBJ1-1; no reliable D call. Trimming took 2 bases from V and 3 from J, leaving 7 bases between them. In germline, CDR1 is SGHTA, CDR2 FQGNSA. The CDR3 contains 13 residues.

The V gene is TRBV7-2, the J gene TRBJ2-2; D is ambiguous. CDR1 and CDR2 from the germline V gene are SGHTA and FQGNSA. This CDR3 is 12 amino acids long. V lost 2 bases and J lost 11, with 9 bases in between. The CDR3 loop is CASSLYGLELFF. The CDR3 DNA is TGTGCCAGCAGCTTATATGGCTTAGAGCTGTTTTTT.

The chain carries TRBV4-3 and TRBJ2-3; 8 nucleotides match TRBD2. Germline lookup yields CDR1 LGHNA and CDR2 YSLEER. Losses at the gene ends were 1 base for V and 2 bases for J; bases not matched to a gene: 5. This CDR3 region has 16 residues. The CDR3 nucleotides are TGCGCCAGCAGCCAAGGAGCGGGGGCCTTCACAGATACGCAGTATTTT. Translated: CASSQGAGAFTDTQYF.

The V call is TRBV7-2, the J call TRBJ2-7; tentative D call: TRBD2 (5 bases). Trimming shortened V by 4 bases and J by 6 bases, and 13 bases separated the two germline ends. CDR1 SGHTA and CDR2 FQGNSA come from the germline V gene. CDR3 length: 13 amino acids. CDR3: CASSSDLNSEQYF. The CDR3 DNA sequence: TGTGCCAGCAGCTCGGACTTGAATAGCGAGCAGTACTTC.

This clone was seen only a few times. V is TRBV27 and J is TRBJ2-1, with TRBD2 matching 14 bases. The J segment lost 12 bases and the V segment lost 5 bases, leaving 9 bases of the junction unmatched. Germline values: CDR1 MNHEY, CDR2 SMNVEV (reference sequence). The CDR3 is 15 residues long. The CDR3 DNA reads TGTGCCAGCAGTAACCCGGGACTAGCGGGAGTCAGGCAGTTCTTC. Translation gives CASSNPGLAGVRQFF.

The chain links TRBV30 to TRBJ1-6; maybe TRBD1 (6 bases). The V and J ends lost 0 bases and 3 bases respectively, with 18 bases between them. The CDR3 spans 18 residues. Germline CDR1 is GTSNPN and CDR2 is SVGIG (reference sequence). The DNA of the CDR3 is TGTGCCTGGAGTGTAATCACAGAGGGGGAAAACTATAATTCACCCCTCCACTTT. Its protein product is CAWSVITEGENYNSPLHF.

The chain has TRBV30 and TRBJ1-5, with 7 bases that match TRBD1. CDR1 is GTSNPN and CDR2 is SVGIG in the germline V gene (reference sequence). Trimming took 5 bases from V and 2 from J; bases not matched to a gene: 9. The CDR3 is made up of 15 amino acids. The CDR3 is CAWAWRGRGNQPQHF. CDR3 DNA: TGTGCCTGGGCTTGGAGGGGGCGAGGCAATCAGCCCCAGCATTTT.

The chain uses TRBV29-1 and TRBJ2-2; 7 bases agree with TRBD1. Germline V gene data show CDR1 as SQVTM and CDR2 as ANQGSEA. The CDR3 runs 15 residues. J was trimmed by 0 bases and V by 6 bases; bases with no gene match: 7. This chain's CDR3 is CSVLDGTANTGELFF. The CDR3 nucleotides are TGCAGCGTCTTAGACGGGACAGCGAACACCGGGGAGCTGTTTTTT.

The chain employs TRBV6-1 and TRBJ1-2; 8 bases align to TRBD1. V trimming: 5 bases; J trimming: 8 bases; junction bases outside the gene matches: 4. The CDR3 runs 12 residues. Germline V gene lookup returns CDR1 MNHNS and CDR2 SASEGT. The CDR3 spells CASSTTGGGYTF. CDR3 DNA sequence: TGTGCCAGCAGTACCACAGGGGGGGGCTACACCTTC.

The chain employs TRBV28 and TRBJ2-1; TRBD2 agrees at 10 bases. This CDR3 has 16 amino acids. Germline-derived CDR1 and CDR2 are MDHEN and SYDVKM. The J segment lost 1 base and the V segment lost 6 bases, leaving 6 bases of the junction unmatched. The CDR3 DNA sequence: TGTGCCAGCAGCACCAGCGGGAGGGGATCCTACAATGAGCAGTTCTTC. Residues: CASSTSGRGSYNEQFF.